The text below deals with one TCR beta chain. Its cognate antigen is unknown. An end of the junction does not agree with germline; a read error may underlie this. No cell sorting was done before RNA was extracted from the tissue. More than 3 cm separated this lung sample from the edge of the tumor. Germline V gene data show CDR1 as SQVTM and CDR2 as ANQGSEA. The CDR3 contains 13 residues. These data originate in a study of tumor and adjacent non-tumor tissue in lung cancer. Study results and caveats: Compared with tumor, normal lung showed significantly lower TCR diversity.

Three rounds of nested PCR, following a modified ARM-PCR protocol, produced the TCRbeta library. One entry per CDR3 protein results from TCRdb running MiXCR on the multiplex PCR reads. Here the sample spans some 80,000 distinct CDR3 sequences, approximately 73% being singletons. The chain carries TRBV29-1 and TRBJ2-1, with 7 bases identical to TRBD2. Input material: distant non-tumor lung tissue. This sequence originates from a woman aged 50 to 60 with non-small cell lung cancer. This CDR3 reads CSVAGRDYNEQPF. In DNA, the CDR3 is TGCAGCGTTGCTGGCAGGGACTACAATGAGCAGCCCTTC.